This entry lists 19 T cell receptor beta chains sequenced from one sample in a study of shared clonotypes between healthy human individuals (dated by TCRdb to 2020 to 2021). Library preparation was by the immunoSEQ multiplex PCR assay. Not all clones reach the TCRdb copy of this immuneACCESS table, which keeps in-frame sequences only. Checked studies attribute under half of the gap to unresolved V genes and leave the rest unexplained. The sample table holds about 1.5 million clones, of which around 98% were seen once. The ten largest make up around 0.45% of the sample. The sequenced sample consisted of naive CD4+ T cells sorted from blood. The sample's cell subset or site, from its label and the paper: CD45RA+ positively selected. The source of these receptors is a young man in good health.

The chain carries TRBV10-3 and TRBJ2-1; unclear D gene. CDR1 and CDR2 from the germline V gene are ENHRY and SYGVKD. The CDR3 runs 11 residues. The ends were cut back, 3 bases at V and 7 bases at J, with 4 bases in the middle. The CDR3 nucleotides read TGTGCCATCAGTGACCATAATGAGCAGTTCTTC. Encoded protein: CAISDHNEQFF.

As DNA, the CDR3 is TGTGCCAGCAGTTCTTCAGGGAGAGAATACAATGAGCAGTTCTTC. Translated, it gives CASSSSGREYNEQFF. This chain links TRBV27 with TRBJ2-1; D is perhaps TRBD1 or TRBD2 (5 bases each). Trimming removed 4 bases from V and 4 bases from J, with 14 bases in between. This CDR3 is 15 amino acids long. Germline loops: CDR1 MNHEY, CDR2 SMNVEV (reference sequence).

The chain is built from TRBV6-5 and TRBJ1-1; D not certain. CDR3 size: 16 residues. CDR1 and CDR2 (germline): MNHEY, SVGAGI. Trimming took 2 bases from V and 2 from J, leaving 15 bases between them. The CDR3 loop is CASSYDMSAVNTEAFF. The DNA of the CDR3 is TGTGCCAGCAGTTACGACATGTCGGCGGTTAACACTGAAGCTTTCTTT.

The J gene is TRBJ2-1, the V gene TRBV19; the match to TRBD2 covers 10 bases. V gave up 7 bases and J gave up 0 bases; unmatched junction bases: 15. There are 19 residues in the CDR3. In germline, CDR1 is LNHDA, CDR2 SQIVND (reference sequence). The CDR3 loop reads CASIGPGLARTHSYNEQFF. In nucleotides, the CDR3 is TGTGCCAGTATCGGACCGGGACTAGCGCGAACTCACTCCTACAATGAGCAGTTCTTC.

The chain uses TRBV10-3 and TRBJ1-1, with TRBD1 identical over 8 bases. V trimming: 5 bases; J trimming: 1 base; junction bases outside the gene matches: 6. The CDR3 is made up of 15 amino acids. Germline-derived CDR1 and CDR2 are ENHRY and SYGVKD. CDR3 region: CAISSTGAENTEAFF. CDR3 in DNA: TGTGCCATCAGTTCGACAGGGGCCGAGAACACTGAAGCTTTCTTT.

Comment on this clone: Other DNA sequences in this sample translate to the same CDR3. This rearrangement joins TRBV18 to TRBJ2-5; TRBD2 matches 7 bases. The CDR3 loop spans 14 amino acids. Germline lookup yields CDR1 KGHSH and CDR2 LQKENI. The trim removed 3 bases at V and 2 bases at J, leaving 3 bases unmatched. CDR3 DNA sequence: TGTGCCAGCTCACCCCTAGCGGAACAAGAGACCCAGTACTTC. Protein sequence: CASSPLAEQETQYF. The variable domain in full, completed from reference TRBV18 and TRBJ2-5, reads NAGVMQNPRHLVRRRGQEARLRCSPMKGHSHVYWYRQLPEEGLKFMVYLQKENIIDESGMPKERFSAEFPKEGPSILRIQQVVRGDSAAYFCASSPLAEQETQYFGPGTRLLVL.

This clone was observed a single time. This chain joins TRBV7-2 and TRBJ2-1, with 11 nucleotides matching TRBD2. This CDR3 is built from 15 residues. The V segment lost 7 bases and the J segment 7 bases; nucleotides outside the gene matches: 9. Germline CDR1 is SGHTA and CDR2 is FQGNSA. The CDR3 protein is CASKPTSGSTNEQFF. CDR3 DNA: TGTGCCAGCAAACCTACTAGCGGGAGTACAAATGAGCAGTTCTTC.

V gene TRBV5-1 combines with J gene TRBJ2-7; D is uncertain. This CDR3 is 16 amino acids long. Trimming shortened V by 0 bases and J by 5 bases, and 18 bases separated the two germline ends. Per the germline V gene, CDR1 is SGHRS and CDR2 is YFSETQ. The CDR3 DNA sequence: TGCGCCAGCAGCTTGGGAGTCCCTCATGGAATCGACGAGCAGTACTTC. It translates to CASSLGVPHGIDEQYF.

V usage is TRBV23-1 and J usage is TRBJ1-5; perhaps TRBD1 as D (5 bases). TRBV23-1 is an open reading frame, and its role is uncertain. V lost 10 bases to trimming and J lost 5 bases, with 15 bases between them. There are 13 residues in the CDR3. The CDR3 region has the DNA TGCGCCATCCCGAGACAGCTCTATCAGCCCCAGCATTTT. Translating gives CAIPRQLYQPQHF.

This sequence joins TRBV7-3 and TRBJ2-3, with D perhaps matching TRBD2 (5 bases). This CDR3 is built from 13 residues. The V gene lost 3 bases and the J gene lost 4 bases, with 8 bases spanning the gap. Germline loops: CDR1 SGHTA, CDR2 FQGTGA. The CDR3 here is CASSLRESDTQYF. CDR3 nucleotides: TGTGCCAGCAGCTTGAGGGAGTCAGATACGCAGTATTTT.

The CDR3 loop reads CASSPRTGGGYEQYF. Written as DNA, the CDR3 is TGTGCCAGCAGCCCCCGGACAGGGGGGGGTTACGAGCAGTACTTC. The rearrangement links TRBV14 to TRBJ2-7, with 10 bases lining up with TRBD1. Per germline, CDR1 SGHDN and CDR2 FVKESK. The V and J ends lost 4 bases and 4 bases, in that order; junction bases with no gene match: 7. The CDR3 contains 15 residues.

This chain links TRBV29-1 with TRBJ1-1, with D possibly being TRBD1 (5 bases). CDR1 SQVTM and CDR2 ANQGSEA come from the germline V gene. Trimming removed 3 bases at V and 1 base at J, with 18 bases between. The CDR3 is 16 residues long. This chain's CDR3 is CSVDKGQKRENTEAFF. Written as DNA, the CDR3 is TGCAGCGTTGATAAGGGGCAGAAGAGAGAGAACACTGAAGCTTTCTTT.

The V gene is TRBV27, the J gene TRBJ1-5, with 10 bases fitting TRBD1. Germline V gives CDR1 MNHEY, CDR2 SMNVEV (reference sequence). The trim removed 6 bases at V and 3 bases at J, leaving 11 bases unmatched. CDR3 size: 17 residues. The CDR3 spells CASSPTGTGAINQPQHF. The CDR3 bases are TGTGCCAGCAGCCCTACCGGGACAGGGGCGATCAATCAGCCCCAGCATTTT.

On this clone: One end of the junction is discordant with germline, which a read error may explain. The chain has TRBV7-7 and TRBJ2-5, with a tentative D call TRBD2 (7 bases). The germline gives CDR1 SSHAT, CDR2 FNYEAQ (reference sequence). The CDR3 extends over 14 amino acids. This chain's CDR3 is CASSFGGAQETQYF. CDR3 nucleotide sequence: TGTGCTAGCAGCTTTGGGGGGGCGCAAGAGACCCAGTACTTC.

Here the CDR3 reads CASSTRHVGVDSNQPQHF. DNA of the CDR3: TGTGCCAGCAGCACCAGACACGTGGGGGTCGATAGCAATCAGCCCCAGCATTTT. This chain links TRBV7-8 with TRBJ1-5; D is possibly TRBD1 (5 bases). Per the germline V gene, CDR1 is SGHVS and CDR2 is FQNEAQ. V was trimmed by 5 bases and J by 0 bases, leaving 20 bases between them. This CDR3 is 18 amino acids long.

On this clone itself: Other DNA sequences from this sample encode an identical CDR3 as well. The chain employs TRBV14 and TRBJ2-4, with TRBD1 as a possible D gene (5 bases). This CDR3 is 13 amino acids long. The ends were cut back, 1 base at V and 6 bases at J, with 7 bases in the middle. The germline V gene has CDR1 SGHDN and CDR2 FVKESK. CDR3 DNA: TGTGCCAGCAGCCAAGGTCAGGGAAACATTCAGTACTTC. Encoded protein: CASSQGQGNIQYF.

The gene calls are TRBV5-1 and TRBJ2-5; 7 nucleotides match TRBD1. V lost 4 bases to trimming and J lost 2 bases; unmatched junction nucleotides: 5. CDR3 size: 14 residues. CDR1 is SGHRS and CDR2 is YFSETQ in the germline V gene. The CDR3 here is CASSLGQTQETQYF. CDR3 bases: TGCGCCAGCAGCCTGGGACAGACGCAAGAGACCCAGTACTTC. Drawing the rest from reference TRBV5-1 and TRBJ2-5, the complete variable domain is KAGVTQTPRYLIKTRGQQVTLSCSPISGHRSVSWYQQTPGQGLQFLFEYFSETQRNKGNFPGRFSGRQFSNSRSEMNVSTLELGDSALYLCASSLGQTQETQYFGPGTRLLVL.

The CDR3 DNA follows: TGTGCCAGCAGTGAGAGGTCCAATGAGCAGTTCTTC. Translation gives CASSERSNEQFF. The chain combines TRBV2 with TRBJ2-1; D unclear. From germline, CDR1 is SNHLY and CDR2 FYNNEI. The CDR3 is made up of 12 amino acids. Between the trimmed V and J ends, which lost 3 bases and 6 bases, there was a span of 6 bases.

The chain carries TRBV15 and TRBJ2-7; D perhaps matches TRBD2 (6 bases). The CDR3 length is 14 residues. Germline values: CDR1 LNHNV, CDR2 YYDKDF (reference sequence). V lost 0 bases and J 6 bases, leaving 12 bases between the germline ends. CDR3 loop: CATSRDTGVTEQYF. The CDR3 nucleotides read TGTGCCACCAGCAGAGATACGGGGGTAACCGAGCAGTACTTC.